Reported below is one T cell receptor (beta chain). These data belong to a study of blood T cells in healthy people across ages. Primers used in a second PCR of about 7 to 12 cycles were a sample-barcoded 5' primer and a J-beta primer mix. Each cDNA molecule carried a tag from a template-switch adaptor that contained 12 random nucleotides. TCRdb fed the 5' RACE reads into MiXCR, producing one record per CDR3 protein. Among 1.5 million to 2 million distinct CDR3 sequences listed, roughly 49% were seen once. Material for sequencing was blood. The sequence was collected from a woman between 35 and 50 years old in good health.

The CDR3 loop is CASSQDGTTGSYNEQYF. CDR3 DNA: TGTGCCAGCAGCCAAGATGGGACGACGGGCTCCTACAATGAGCAGTACTTC. The chain couples TRBV4-2 to TRBJ2-1; tentatively, D is TRBD1 or TRBD2 (5 bases each). The DNA end is more similar to TRBJ2-7, so the J call may be wrong. Germline assignment: CDR1 LGHNA and CDR2 YNFKEQ. The CDR3 is 17 residues long.